These T cell receptor beta chains were read from a single sample in a study of vaccination and CD4 T cells after COVID-19. MiXCR, applied by TCRdb to the PCR reads, yields one record per CDR3 protein. The table lists about 20,000 distinct CDR3 sequences, around 44% of them singletons, with over 11% in the top ten. Antigen specificity for these receptors is unknown. What was sequenced was CD4+ T cells from blood, cultured in vitro. The receptors shown here come from a human donor who had recovered from COVID-19. The CDR3 runs from the conserved cysteine through the conserved F or W. A D gene is named only where the DNA matches it firmly. Rows give clone size only sometimes, using once, few, many, or a class for an expanded clone.

j_call: TRBJ1-1
d_call: -
clone_size: few
v_call: TRBV2
cdr3_aa: CASDRSTEAFF
cdr3_nt: TGTGCCAGCGACAGATCCACTGAAGCTTTCTTT

j_call: TRBJ2-2
d_call: -
clone_size: few
v_call: TRBV19
cdr3_aa: CATSRNTRQSTGELFF
cdr3_nt: TGTGCCACCTCCCGGAACACCCGCCAGAGCACCGGGGAGCTGTTTTTT

j_call: TRBJ2-1
d_call: TRBD1
clone_size: -
v_call: TRBV2
cdr3_aa: CASRKKSTGVEQFF
cdr3_nt: TGTGCCAGCAGGAAGAAATCGACAGGGGTGGAGCAGTTCTTC

j_call: TRBJ1-5
d_call: -
clone_size: few
v_call: TRBV6-1
cdr3_aa: CASSPTSYQPQHF
cdr3_nt: TGTGCCAGCAGTCCTACATCTTATCAGCCCCAGCATTTT

j_call: TRBJ2-7
d_call: TRBD1
clone_size: -
v_call: TRBV7-2
cdr3_aa: CASRAGTGGEQYF
cdr3_nt: TGTGCCAGCAGAGCCGGGACAGGGGGCGAGCAGTACTTC

j_call: TRBJ1-2
d_call: TRBD1
clone_size: -
v_call: TRBV10-2
cdr3_aa: CASSDYRGQATF
cdr3_nt: TGCGCCAGCAGTGACTACAGGGGGCAGGCTACCTTC

j_call: TRBJ2-7
d_call: -
clone_size: -
v_call: TRBV28
cdr3_aa: CASSLSVGYEQYF
cdr3_nt: TGTGCCAGCAGTTTATCGGTAGGGTACGAGCAGTACTTC

j_call: TRBJ1-5
d_call: -
clone_size: few
v_call: TRBV10-3
cdr3_aa: CASSHLTEDQPQHF
cdr3_nt: TGTGCCAGCAGCCATCTGACAGAAGATCAGCCCCAGCATTTT

j_call: TRBJ2-3
d_call: TRBD2
clone_size: -
v_call: TRBV7-3
cdr3_aa: CASSSGLATDTQYF
cdr3_nt: TGTGCCAGCAGCTCGGGACTAGCCACAGATACGCAGTATTTT

j_call: TRBJ1-6
d_call: -
clone_size: -
v_call: TRBV7-9
cdr3_aa: CASSLDGVHNSPLHF
cdr3_nt: TGTGCCAGCAGCTTAGACGGCGTTCATAATTCACCCCTCCACTTT

j_call: TRBJ2-3
d_call: TRBD2
clone_size: -
v_call: TRBV12-3/TRBV12-4
cdr3_aa: CASSRSGGAGTDTQYF
cdr3_nt: TGTGCCAGCAGTCGTAGCGGGGGGGCCGGCACAGATACGCAGTATTTT

j_call: TRBJ2-5
d_call: -
clone_size: few
v_call: TRBV6-1
cdr3_aa: CASSEGALLLQETQYF
cdr3_nt: TGTGCCAGCAGTGAAGGCGCGTTACTCCTACAAGAGACCCAGTACTTC

j_call: TRBJ2-6
d_call: -
clone_size: -
v_call: TRBV4-1
cdr3_aa: CASSQGLVGQGTGANVLTF
cdr3_nt: TGCGCCAGCAGCCAAGGGTTGGTAGGGCAGGGGACTGGGGCCAACGTCCTGACTTTC

j_call: TRBJ2-3
d_call: TRBD2
clone_size: -
v_call: TRBV20-1
cdr3_aa: CSARLTSGDSRRGTQYF
cdr3_nt: TGCAGTGCTAGACTCACTAGCGGGGATAGTCGGAGGGGTACGCAGTATTTT

j_call: TRBJ2-6
d_call: -
clone_size: -
v_call: TRBV20-1
cdr3_aa: CSASGPVLSGANVLTF
cdr3_nt: TGCAGTGCTAGTGGTCCCGTGCTCTCTGGGGCCAACGTCCTGACTTTC

j_call: TRBJ2-1
d_call: -
clone_size: -
v_call: TRBV6-1
cdr3_aa: CASSESRTNEQFF
cdr3_nt: TGTGCCAGCAGTGAGTCCAGGACCAATGAGCAGTTCTTC

j_call: TRBJ2-1
d_call: -
clone_size: -
v_call: TRBV19
cdr3_aa: CASSIRGAYNEQFF
cdr3_nt: TGTGCCAGTAGTATCCGGGGGGCGTACAATGAGCAGTTCTTC

j_call: TRBJ2-3
d_call: TRBD1
clone_size: -
v_call: TRBV10-3
cdr3_aa: CAISESWDRGPDTQYF
cdr3_nt: TGTGCCATCAGTGAGTCGTGGGACAGGGGGCCAGATACGCAGTATTTT

j_call: TRBJ1-1
d_call: -
clone_size: few
v_call: TRBV10-2
cdr3_aa: CASSEVLTEAFF
cdr3_nt: TGCGCCAGCAGTGAAGTTCTTACTGAAGCTTTCTTT

j_call: TRBJ2-3
d_call: -
clone_size: -
v_call: TRBV7-9
cdr3_aa: CASSLEGTTSTDTQYF
cdr3_nt: TGTGCCAGCAGCTTAGAAGGCACGACTAGCACAGATACGCAGTATTTT

j_call: TRBJ1-4
d_call: TRBD1
clone_size: -
v_call: TRBV19
cdr3_aa: CASKDRVVTNEKLFF
cdr3_nt: TGTGCCAGCAAGGACAGGGTGGTAACTAATGAAAAACTGTTTTTT

j_call: TRBJ2-6
d_call: -
clone_size: -
v_call: TRBV9
cdr3_aa: CASSVGKGRTSGANVLTF
cdr3_nt: TGTGCCAGCAGCGTAGGGAAGGGGCGAACTTCTGGGGCCAACGTCCTGACTTTC

j_call: TRBJ2-7
d_call: TRBD2
clone_size: -
v_call: TRBV10-1
cdr3_aa: CASSEAGTSGKQYF
cdr3_nt: TGCGCCAGCAGTGAGGCCGGGACTAGCGGTAAGCAGTACTTC

j_call: TRBJ2-6
d_call: -
clone_size: -
v_call: TRBV19
cdr3_aa: CASSMLSGARSGANVLTF
cdr3_nt: TGTGCCAGTAGTATGCTTTCGGGGGCGCGGTCTGGGGCCAACGTCCTGACTTTC

j_call: TRBJ2-2
d_call: -
clone_size: few
v_call: TRBV27
cdr3_aa: CASSFQLNTGELFF
cdr3_nt: TGTGCCAGCAGTTTTCAGTTGAACACCGGGGAGCTGTTTTTT

j_call: TRBJ2-3
d_call: -
clone_size: -
v_call: TRBV6-2/TRBV6-3
cdr3_aa: CASSYGGTDTDTQYF
cdr3_nt: TGTGCCAGCAGTTACGGGGGGACAGACACAGATACGCAGTATTTT

j_call: TRBJ2-1
d_call: TRBD2
clone_size: -
v_call: TRBV5-4
cdr3_aa: CASSPIRGGSYNEQFF
cdr3_nt: TGTGCCAGCAGCCCAATCCGGGGGGGCTCCTACAATGAGCAGTTCTTC

j_call: TRBJ1-3
d_call: -
clone_size: -
v_call: TRBV6-5
cdr3_aa: CASSYSRVSGNTIYF
cdr3_nt: TGTGCCAGCAGTTACTCCAGGGTTTCTGGAAACACCATATATTTT

j_call: TRBJ2-2
d_call: TRBD1
clone_size: few
v_call: TRBV7-6
cdr3_aa: CASSERTGGLSGELFF
cdr3_nt: TGTGCCAGCAGCGAGAGGACAGGGGGCTTATCCGGGGAGCTGTTTTTT

j_call: TRBJ1-5
d_call: -
clone_size: few
v_call: TRBV7-2
cdr3_aa: CASSSRGDQPQHF
cdr3_nt: TGTGCCAGCAGCTCTAGGGGGGACCAGCCCCAGCATTTT

j_call: TRBJ1-5
d_call: -
clone_size: once
v_call: TRBV28
cdr3_aa: CASSPFEGNQPQHF
cdr3_nt: TGTGCCAGCAGCCCTTTCGAGGGCAATCAGCCCCAGCATTTT

j_call: TRBJ2-7
d_call: -
clone_size: few
v_call: TRBV12-3/TRBV12-4
cdr3_aa: CASSPDPKNYEQYF
cdr3_nt: TGTGCCAGCAGTCCGGATCCTAAGAACTACGAGCAGTACTTC

j_call: TRBJ2-3
d_call: TRBD2
clone_size: -
v_call: TRBV20-1
cdr3_aa: CSAKIAGGRGTDTQYF
cdr3_nt: TGCAGTGCTAAAATAGCGGGAGGGCGCGGCACAGATACGCAGTATTTT

j_call: TRBJ2-7
d_call: TRBD1
clone_size: -
v_call: TRBV28
cdr3_aa: CASRGQDYEQYF
cdr3_nt: TGTGCCAGCAGAGGACAGGACTACGAGCAGTACTTC

j_call: TRBJ1-1
d_call: -
clone_size: few
v_call: TRBV2
cdr3_aa: CASRPETGTPLNTEAFF
cdr3_nt: TGTGCCAGCAGACCGGAGACAGGAACCCCTTTGAACACTGAAGCTTTCTTT

j_call: TRBJ2-1
d_call: -
clone_size: -
v_call: TRBV6-1
cdr3_aa: CALLPQAPYNEQFF
cdr3_nt: TGTGCCCTTCTTCCCCAGGCCCCCTACAATGAGCAGTTCTTC

j_call: TRBJ2-7
d_call: TRBD1
clone_size: -
v_call: TRBV6-5
cdr3_aa: CASSYRAGTGGSYEQYF
cdr3_nt: TGTGCCAGCAGTTACCGGGCAGGGACAGGGGGCTCCTACGAGCAGTACTTC

j_call: TRBJ1-5
d_call: -
clone_size: -
v_call: TRBV30
cdr3_aa: CAWSGGGVQPQHF
cdr3_nt: TGTGCCTGGAGTGGTGGAGGGGTTCAGCCCCAGCATTTT

j_call: TRBJ2-5
d_call: TRBD2
clone_size: -
v_call: TRBV20-1
cdr3_aa: CSALGLAGGPSAETQYF
cdr3_nt: TGCAGTGCTCTTGGACTAGCGGGAGGCCCCTCCGCGGAGACCCAGTACTTC

j_call: TRBJ1-2
d_call: -
clone_size: few
v_call: TRBV29-1
cdr3_aa: CSVELGGGYTF
cdr3_nt: TGCAGCGTTGAGTTGGGAGGCGGCTACACCTTC

j_call: TRBJ1-4
d_call: -
clone_size: -
v_call: TRBV28
cdr3_aa: CASSQFGALNEKLFF
cdr3_nt: TGTGCCAGCAGTCAGTTTGGGGCGCTGAATGAAAAACTGTTTTTT

j_call: TRBJ2-5
d_call: -
clone_size: -
v_call: TRBV11-2
cdr3_aa: CASSLEGAPQETQYF
cdr3_nt: TGTGCCAGCAGCTTAGAGGGGGCGCCCCAAGAGACCCAGTACTTC

j_call: TRBJ2-7
d_call: TRBD2
clone_size: -
v_call: TRBV20-1
cdr3_aa: CSALRLAGDSYEQYF
cdr3_nt: TGCAGTGCGTTACGACTAGCGGGGGACTCCTACGAGCAGTACTTC

j_call: TRBJ2-5
d_call: -
clone_size: -
v_call: TRBV10-1
cdr3_aa: CASSESRLETQYF
cdr3_nt: TGCGCCAGCAGTGAGTCGCGGCTTGAGACCCAGTACTTC

j_call: TRBJ2-3
d_call: -
clone_size: -
v_call: TRBV20-1
cdr3_aa: CSASRTSTDTQYF
cdr3_nt: TGCAGTGCTAGCCGGACTAGCACAGATACGCAGTATTTT

j_call: TRBJ2-3
d_call: -
clone_size: -
v_call: TRBV28
cdr3_aa: CASRPRRVSTDTQYF
cdr3_nt: TGTGCCAGCAGGCCCCGACGAGTTAGCACAGATACGCAGTATTTT

j_call: TRBJ1-2
d_call: TRBD1
clone_size: -
v_call: TRBV7-9
cdr3_aa: CASSWTGSEGYTF
cdr3_nt: TGTGCCAGCAGCTGGACAGGGTCAGAAGGCTACACCTTC

j_call: TRBJ1-4
d_call: -
clone_size: -
v_call: TRBV20-1
cdr3_aa: CSARAGRAAAANEKLFF
cdr3_nt: TGCAGTGCTAGAGCGGGCAGGGCGGCAGCGGCTAATGAAAAACTGTTTTTT

j_call: TRBJ1-5
d_call: TRBD1
clone_size: few
v_call: TRBV25-1
cdr3_aa: CASSDRTGPNQPQHF
cdr3_nt: TGTGCCAGCAGTGATCGGACAGGGCCCAATCAGCCCCAGCATTTT

j_call: TRBJ2-5
d_call: TRBD2
clone_size: -
v_call: TRBV27
cdr3_aa: CASSLRRVTGGGQETQYF
cdr3_nt: TGTGCCAGCAGTTTACGCCGTGTGACGGGAGGGGGGCAAGAGACCCAGTACTTC

j_call: TRBJ1-1
d_call: -
clone_size: -
v_call: TRBV12-3/TRBV12-4
cdr3_aa: CASSQTVMNTEAFF
cdr3_nt: TGTGCCAGCAGTCAGACAGTTATGAACACTGAAGCTTTCTTT

j_call: TRBJ2-5
d_call: TRBD1
clone_size: few
v_call: TRBV25-1
cdr3_aa: CASTPGQAHQETQYF
cdr3_nt: TGTGCCAGCACCCCGGGACAGGCGCACCAAGAGACCCAGTACTTC

j_call: TRBJ2-5
d_call: -
clone_size: -
v_call: TRBV20-1
cdr3_aa: CSARPTGSQETQYF
cdr3_nt: TGCAGTGCTAGACCCACAGGGTCCCAAGAGACCCAGTACTTC

j_call: TRBJ1-5
d_call: -
clone_size: few
v_call: TRBV27
cdr3_aa: CASSPPVLRIFSNQPQHF
cdr3_nt: TGTGCCAGCAGCCCCCCGGTTTTAAGGATCTTTAGCAATCAGCCCCAGCATTTT

j_call: TRBJ2-1
d_call: TRBD2
clone_size: -
v_call: TRBV20-1
cdr3_aa: CSAPRLAGNNEQFF
cdr3_nt: TGCAGTGCTCCGCGACTAGCGGGGAACAATGAGCAGTTCTTC

j_call: TRBJ2-5
d_call: TRBD1
clone_size: -
v_call: TRBV11-2
cdr3_aa: CASSSPNKLGQGRETQYF
cdr3_nt: TGTGCCAGCAGCTCCCCTAATAAATTAGGACAGGGGAGAGAGACCCAGTACTTC

j_call: TRBJ2-3
d_call: -
clone_size: few
v_call: TRBV20-1
cdr3_aa: CSASGGTKQYF
cdr3_nt: TGCAGTGCTTCAGGGGGGACTAAGCAGTATTTT

j_call: TRBJ2-2
d_call: TRBD2
clone_size: once
v_call: TRBV5-1
cdr3_aa: CASSFLAGDNTGELFF
cdr3_nt: TGCGCCAGCAGCTTTCTAGCGGGAGATAACACCGGGGAGCTGTTTTTT

j_call: TRBJ2-7
d_call: -
clone_size: few
v_call: TRBV6-1
cdr3_aa: CASSKPRKGVMEQYF
cdr3_nt: TGTGCCAGCAGTAAACCTCGTAAAGGGGTTATGGAGCAGTACTTC